These 31 T cell receptor beta chains were all obtained from the same sample, sequenced in a study of T cells after yellow fever vaccination. Using its own MiXCR run on the 5' RACE reads, TCRdb lists one record per CDR3 protein. The data hold approximately 550,000 distinct CDR3 sequences, with approximately 15% observed a single time. The input for sequencing was PBMCs, taken on the day of the yellow fever booster vaccination. The source is a man aged 30 to 39 who received the YFV17D yellow fever vaccine.

Many counts were recorded for this clonotype. The chain uses TRBV4-2 and TRBJ2-7, with no clear D. CDR3 length: 15 residues. Trimming shortened V by 4 bases and J by 3 bases, and 16 bases separated the two germline ends. CDR1 and CDR2 from the germline V gene are LGHNA and YNFKEQ. Here the CDR3 DNA reads TGTGCCAGCAGCCCCCAAAGTGCTGACAACTACGAGCAGTACTTC. Translated, it gives CASSPQSADNYEQYF.

J is TRBJ1-4 and V is TRBV12-3 or TRBV12-4; 10 bases line up with TRBD1. The CDR3 contains 19 residues. V shed 6 bases, J shed 3 bases, and the junction held 16 bases outside the gene matches. The CDR3 loop reads CASRPHPGTGEKANEKLFF. CDR3 DNA sequence: TGTGCCAGCAGACCCCACCCCGGGACAGGGGAGAAGGCTAATGAAAAACTGTTTTTT.

This clonotype appeared a few times. The V gene is TRBV7-8, the J gene TRBJ2-5, with D uncertain. Trimming cost V 4 bases and J 2 bases, with 14 bases left between them. CDR3 length: 15 residues. Germline values: CDR1 SGHVS, CDR2 FQNEAQ. The CDR3 DNA follows: TGTGCCAGCAGCTACGTGGCGAAACCTCAAGAGACCCAGTACTTC. Protein sequence: CASSYVAKPQETQYF.

The V call is TRBV4-3, the J call TRBJ2-7, with D unclear. There are 15 residues in the CDR3. CDR1 and CDR2 (germline): LGHNA, YSLEER. V lost 1 base to trimming and J lost 6 bases, with 16 bases between them. CDR3 nucleotide sequence: TGCGCCAGCAGCCAAGGTCTAGGATCGGGTGGCGAGCAGTACTTC. It yields the protein CASSQGLGSGGEQYF.

V is TRBV5-1 and J is TRBJ2-7; 7 positions match TRBD1. Trimming took 1 base from V and 2 from J; bases not matched to a gene: 3. The CDR3 spans 14 residues. Per germline, CDR1 SGHRS and CDR2 YFSETQ. CDR3 residues: CASSLTGATYEQYF. The CDR3 DNA is TGCGCCAGCAGCTTGACAGGGGCCACCTACGAGCAGTACTTC.

This clonotype was seen ten or more times. The chain couples TRBV6-5 to TRBJ2-6; 8 positions agree with TRBD1. V gave up 5 bases and J gave up 3 bases; unmatched junction bases: 6. The germline V gene encodes CDR1 MNHEY and CDR2 SVGAGI. The length of the CDR3 is 16 residues. The CDR3 DNA sequence: TGTGCCAGCAGTCACACAGGGGGAGGTGGGGCCAACGTCCTGACTTTC. Translation gives CASSHTGGGGANVLTF.

This clonotype came up a few times. The chain couples TRBV5-4 to TRBJ2-3; D is perhaps TRBD2 (5 bases). The CDR3 contains 15 residues. The V gene lost 3 bases and the J gene lost 4 bases, with 15 bases spanning the gap. Germline loops: CDR1 SGHNT, CDR2 YYREEE (reference sequence). CDR3 loop: CASSSGILSSDTQYF. DNA for the CDR3: TGTGCCAGCAGCTCCGGGATCCTTAGCTCAGATACGCAGTATTTT.

This clonotype was detected a few times. Written as DNA, the CDR3 is TGTGCCAGCGGTCGGGAGCGGAGTTATCAAGAGACCCAGTACTTC. It specifies CASGRERSYQETQYF. The rearrangement links TRBV7-2 to TRBJ2-5; maybe TRBD2 (6 bases). Trimming removed 8 bases from V and 2 bases from J, with 18 bases in between. Germline assignment: CDR1 SGHTA and CDR2 FQGNSA. The CDR3 length is 15 residues.

This clonotype has only a few counts. The genes are TRBV3-1 and TRBJ2-2; D uncertain. CDR1 is LGHDT, CDR2 YNNKEL, per germline (reference sequence). With 6 bases removed from V and 5 bases from J, the gap between germline ends came to 16 bases. This CDR3 is 15 amino acids long. The CDR3 here is CASRGVGLTTGELFF. The CDR3 DNA sequence: TGTGCCAGCAGAGGTGTCGGATTGACGACCGGGGAGCTGTTTTTT. The full variable domain, completed using reference TRBV3-1 and TRBJ2-2, is DTAVSQTPKYLVTQMGNDKSIKCEQNLGHDTMYWYKQDSKKFLKIMFSYNNKELIINETVPNRFSPKSPDKAHLNLHINSLELGDSAVYFCASRGVGLTTGELFFGEGSRLTVL.

This clonotype has more than one count but fewer than ten. V usage is TRBV20-1 and J usage is TRBJ1-1; 8 positions agree with TRBD1. Germline loops: CDR1 DFQATT, CDR2 SNEGSKA (reference sequence). Unmatched junction bases numbered 7, after V lost 6 bases and J lost 1 base. The CDR3 extends over 14 amino acids. CDR3 residues: CSARTGIKNTEAFF. The CDR3 bases are TGCAGTGCCAGGACAGGGATTAAGAACACTGAAGCTTTCTTT.

This clonotype has a handful of counts. The chain joins TRBV27 to TRBJ2-5; D gene ambiguous. V was cut by 7 bases and J by 3 bases, with 21 bases left in between. Germline CDR1 MNHEY, CDR2 SMNVEV (reference sequence). The CDR3 length is 16 residues. CDR3 residues: CASKLTLVGWEETQYF. The CDR3 coding sequence is TGTGCCAGCAAACTGACCCTAGTGGGATGGGAAGAGACCCAGTACTTC.

The CDR3 loop is CASSTGTGRNQPQHF. CDR3 DNA sequence: TGTGCCAGCAGCACCGGGACAGGGCGGAATCAGCCCCAGCATTTT. The J gene is TRBJ1-5, the V gene TRBV9; 9 bases are a match to TRBD1. CDR1 and CDR2 (germline): SGDLS, YYNGEE. This CDR3 spans 15 amino acids. V dropped 4 bases and J dropped 4; count of bases not matched to a gene: 6.

The chain is built from TRBV21-1 and TRBJ1-1; no DNA check was done on the table's D call, TRBD1. TRBV21-1 is noted as a pseudogene. This CDR3 has 14 residues. The CDR3: CASSRTGVNTEAFF. The CDR3 bases are TGTGCCAGCAGCAGAACAGGGGTGAACACTGAAGCTTTCTTT.

This clonotype was counted between two and nine times. This sequence joins TRBV20-1 and TRBJ2-5; D is ambiguous. Trimming removed 2 bases from V and 1 base from J, with 2 bases in between. This CDR3 has 11 amino acids. Germline CDR1 and CDR2: DFQATT and SNEGSKA (reference sequence). The chain's CDR3 is CSARSQETQYF. CDR3 nucleotides: TGCAGTGCTAGATCCCAAGAGACCCAGTACTTC.

J is TRBJ2-7 and V is TRBV6-2 or TRBV6-3; D is undetermined. V gave up 2 bases and J gave up 3 bases, with 11 bases separating them. The CDR3 contains 14 residues. Per germline, CDR1 MNHEY and CDR2 SVGEGT. This chain's CDR3 is CASSYGRDVYEQYF. In DNA, the CDR3 is TGTGCCAGCAGTTACGGGCGCGACGTCTACGAGCAGTACTTC.

The chain has TRBV3-1 and TRBJ2-7; no firm D call. The CDR3 sequence is 16 residues long. V was pared by 5 bases and J by 3 bases, with 20 bases between. The germline V gene encodes CDR1 LGHDT and CDR2 YNNKEL (reference sequence). CDR3 residues: CASSIRWSSHNYEQYF. The CDR3 DNA sequence: TGTGCCAGCAGCATCCGGTGGAGCTCACACAACTACGAGCAGTACTTC.

The chain recombines TRBV7-2 with TRBJ2-6, with no clear D. In germline, CDR1 is SGHTA, CDR2 FQGNSA. CDR3 length: 13 amino acids. This CDR3 reads CAAVYSGANVLTF. The CDR3 bases are TGTGCGGCCGTTTATTCTGGGGCCAACGTCCTGACTTTC.

The CDR3 region is CATADSRGSGNTIYF. The CDR3 DNA reads as TGTGCCACCGCAGACTCCAGGGGGTCTGGAAACACCATATATTTT. The chain combines TRBV24-1 with TRBJ1-3, with 7 nucleotides matching TRBD1. The CDR3 has 15 residues. The trim removed 9 bases at V and 1 base at J, leaving 8 bases unmatched. Germline lookup yields CDR1 KGHDR and CDR2 SFDVKD.

In this sample, this clonotype turned up a few times. The rearrangement links TRBV29-1 to TRBJ2-7, with D uncertain. CDR1 is SQVTM and CDR2 is ANQGSEA in the germline V gene. V lost 7 bases to trimming and J lost 6 bases, with 16 bases between them. This CDR3 is built from 12 residues. CDR3 nucleotides: TGCAGCGCCTCAAGGGCTACTACCGAGCAGTACTTC. It codes for CSASRATTEQYF.

The chain carries TRBV14 and TRBJ2-3, with D hard to call. The CDR3 totals 12 residues. Germline lookup yields CDR1 SGHDN and CDR2 FVKESK. Trimming removed 2 bases from V and 6 bases from J, with 6 bases in between. As DNA, the CDR3 is TGTGCCAGCAGCCAAATGAAGGATACGCAGTATTTT. Translating gives CASSQMKDTQYF. Full variable domain (outside the CDR3, taken from reference TRBV14 and TRBJ2-3): EAGVTQFPSHSVIEKGQTVTLRCDPISGHDNLYWYRRVMGKEIKFLLHFVKESKQDESGMPNNRFLAERTGGTYSTLKVQPAELEDSGVYFCASSQMKDTQYFGPGTRLTVL.

The chain combines TRBV10-3 with TRBJ1-6; unclear D gene. Germline V lookup: CDR1 ENHRY, CDR2 SYGVKD. This CDR3 is built from 14 residues. Trimming removed 4 bases from V and 7 bases from J, with 11 bases in between. The chain's CDR3 is CAISVNRINSPLHF. The CDR3 DNA is TGTGCCATCAGTGTAAACAGAATCAATTCACCCCTCCACTTT.

This clonotype was seen a few times. The chain is built from TRBV5-1 and TRBJ1-1; possibly TRBD1 for D (5 bases). Germline CDR1 is SGHRS and CDR2 is YFSETQ. This CDR3 contains 13 residues. Trimming removed 4 bases at V and 3 bases at J, with 10 bases between. CDR3: CASSHGTDTEAFF. The CDR3 nucleotides read TGCGCCAGCAGCCACGGGACGGACACTGAAGCTTTCTTT.

The chain is built from TRBV19 and TRBJ2-3; D unclear. In germline, CDR1 is LNHDA, CDR2 SQIVND (reference sequence). Between the trimmed V and J ends, which lost 10 bases and 1 base, there was a span of 18 bases. The CDR3 is 15 amino acids. CDR3 in DNA: TGTGCCACCCAGGAAGGGCAGTCTCGCACAGATACGCAGTATTTT. Protein product: CATQEGQSRTDTQYF.

This chain connects TRBV7-2 to TRBJ2-5; TRBD2 matches at 8 bases. There are 16 residues in the CDR3. V trimming: 5 bases; J trimming: 4 bases; junction bases outside the gene matches: 12. Per the germline V gene, CDR1 is SGHTA and CDR2 is FQGNSA. CDR3 in DNA: TGTGCCAGCAGCAATATGGGACTAGGGGTTACAGAGACCCAGTACTTC. Protein sequence: CASSNMGLGVTETQYF.

Only a few counts were recorded for this clonotype. This sequence joins TRBV12-3 or TRBV12-4 and TRBJ2-7; D ambiguous. Trimming shortened V by 1 base and J by 3 bases, and 10 bases separated the two germline ends. The CDR3 length is 14 residues. The CDR3 is CASSLGRRIYEQYF. Here the CDR3 DNA reads TGTGCCAGCAGTTTAGGGCGCCGGATCTACGAGCAGTACTTC.

The chain recombines TRBV3-1 with TRBJ2-7; unclear D gene. There are 13 residues in the CDR3. V was clipped by 3 bases and J by 6 bases, with 12 bases between them. Germline assignment: CDR1 LGHDT and CDR2 YNNKEL (reference sequence). CDR3 sequence (DNA): TGTGCCAGCAGCCAGAAACTGCACGGCGAGCAGTACTTC. Amino acids: CASSQKLHGEQYF.

This clonotype showed up just a few times. The chain is built from TRBV10-3 and TRBJ2-7; D may correspond to TRBD1 or TRBD2 (6 bases each). V shed 7 bases and J shed 0 bases, with 10 bases lying between them. The CDR3 loop spans 13 amino acids. CDR1 ENHRY and CDR2 SYGVKD come from the germline V gene. DNA for the CDR3: TGTGCCATCACCGAGGGGGGCTCCTACGAGCAGTACTTC. Translated: CAITEGGSYEQYF.

This clonotype was picked up many times. The chain links TRBV6-1 to TRBJ2-3; TRBD2 matches 15 bases. Unmatched junction bases numbered 15, after V lost 11 bases and J lost 0 bases. This CDR3 is 19 amino acids long. Germline CDR1 MNHNS, CDR2 SASEGT. This chain's CDR3 is CAARAGLAGGYGSTDTQYF. The DNA of the CDR3 is TGTGCCGCAAGGGCGGGACTAGCGGGAGGTTATGGAAGCACAGATACGCAGTATTTT.

J is TRBJ2-7 and V is TRBV6-2 or TRBV6-3; a weak D match, TRBD2 (5 bases). There are 13 residues in the CDR3. Germline loops: CDR1 MNHEY, CDR2 SVGEGT. V gave up 6 bases and J gave up 3 bases, with 12 bases separating them. The CDR3 DNA reads TGTGCCAGCAGCATAGAGGGCGGCTACGAGCAGTACTTC. Translation gives CASSIEGGYEQYF.

This clonotype was counted a few times. In DNA form, the CDR3 reads TGTGCCAGCGGTCATAACAATGAGCAGTTCTTC. Its translation: CASGHNNEQFF. J is TRBJ2-1 and V is TRBV3-1; D uncertain. The V end lost 8 bases, the J end lost 5 bases, and 7 bases lay between the germline ends. The CDR3 length is 11 residues. CDR1 is LGHDT and CDR2 is YNNKEL in the germline V gene (reference sequence).

This clonotype was counted a few times. The chain carries TRBV7-8 and TRBJ2-7, with 9 bases identical to TRBD2. The CDR3 has 18 residues. J lost 4 bases, V lost 1 base, and 14 bases had no gene match. Germline lookup yields CDR1 SGHVS and CDR2 FQNEAQ. Here the CDR3 DNA reads TGTGCCAGCAGCTTAGGGGGGGGTAGTAGCGGGAGTTTATACGAGCAGTACTTC. It is translated as CASSLGGGSSGSLYEQYF.